The clone carrying this T cell receptor beta chain has ten or more counts. Its antigen is not known. The CDR3 end is not reached by the read, which stops 3 residues before it; the germline J gene fills it in. Trimming removed 5 bases from V and 1 base from J, with 12 bases in between. The germline CDR1 and CDR2 sequences are SNHLY and FYNNEI. CDR3 length: 15 residues. Blood samples were heparinized, about 4.5 to 8 ml per donor. This entry belongs to a study of T cell clonality in common variable immunodeficiency. Notes on the study in general: CVID subjects shared fewer TCRbeta clones than healthy controls did.

The repertoire was sequenced with immunoSEQ multiplex PCR; TCRdb's copy has only in-frame clones and lacks some. The sample presents about 52,000 clones, none singletons. The chain recombines TRBV2 with TRBJ2-1, with D possibly TRBD2 on 6 matching bases. The receptor was derived from a person between 18 and 70 years old in good health. The sequencing input was peripheral blood mononuclear cells. CDR3 sequence: CASSRSGVSYNEQFF. CDR3 DNA, as far as it was read: TGTGCCAGCAGTCGTAGCGGAGTATCCTACAATGAG.